The 22 T cell receptor beta chains below were found in one sample sequenced in a study of blood T cell repertoires in COVID-19. The data were produced by immunoSEQ multiplex PCR, yet TCRdb's version contains in-frame clones alone and is incomplete. The table has about 260,000 clones, around 86% seen once. Sequenced sample: peripheral blood. Source of these receptors: a human donor in a cohort sampled during active COVID-19.

This chain links TRBV4-2 with TRBJ1-4; the D gene is possibly TRBD1 (5 bases). Germline assignment: CDR1 LGHNA and CDR2 YNFKEQ. Trimming left V 0 bases short and J 5 bases short, with 13 bases between. There are 16 residues in the CDR3. The CDR3, as DNA: TGTGCCAGCAGCCAAGATGATGACAGTATGAATGAAAAACTGTTTTTT. This codes for CASSQDDDSMNEKLFF.

The gene calls are TRBV6-4 and TRBJ2-3, with 13 positions matching TRBD2. CDR1 MRHNA and CDR2 SNTAGT come from the germline V gene. This CDR3 has 13 amino acids. Trimming removed 3 bases from V and 12 bases from J; junction bases left unmatched: 3. The CDR3 reads CASSERTSGRQYF. CDR3 bases: TGTGCCAGCAGTGAGAGGACTAGCGGGAGACAGTATTTT.

The J gene is TRBJ2-3, the V gene TRBV19; D gene ambiguous. This CDR3 contains 15 residues. Germline V CDR1 and CDR2: LNHDA, SQIVND (reference sequence). The ends were cut back, 1 base at V and 3 bases at J, with 11 bases in the middle. The CDR3 DNA sequence: TGTGCCAGTAGTATAGCCCCAGACACGACAGATACGCAGTATTTT. Protein product: CASSIAPDTTDTQYF. Together with reference TRBV19 and TRBJ2-3, the CDR3 gives the full variable domain: DGGITQSPKYLFRKEGQNVTLSCEQNLNHDAMYWYRQDPGQGLRLIYYSQIVNDFQKGDIAEGYSVSREKKESFPLTVTSAQKNPTAFYLCASSIAPDTTDTQYFGPGTRLTVL.

This clone appeared a single time. This sequence joins TRBV28 and TRBJ1-5, with 8 bases fitting TRBD1. The CDR3 has 13 amino acids. Germline V gene lookup returns CDR1 MDHEN and CDR2 SYDVKM. V lost 10 bases to trimming and J lost 6 bases; unmatched junction nucleotides: 8. CDR3 protein: CAIQRQGSQPQHF. Here the CDR3 DNA reads TGTGCCATCCAAAGACAGGGGAGTCAGCCCCAGCATTTT. Complete variable domain (other parts from reference TRBV28 and TRBJ1-5): DVKVTQSSRYLVKRTGEKVFLECVQDMDHENMFWYRQDPGLGLRLIYFSYDVKMKEKGDIPEGYSVSREKKERFSLILESASTNQTSMYLCAIQRQGSQPQHFGDGTRLSIL.

The chain links TRBV5-6 to TRBJ2-7, with TRBD1 matching 8 bases. Germline V gene lookup returns CDR1 SGHDT and CDR2 YYEEEE. V lost 2 bases, J lost 2 bases, and 3 bases stayed unmatched. This CDR3 spans 14 amino acids. The CDR3 protein is CASSFTGGTYEQYF. The CDR3 DNA follows: TGTGCCAGCAGCTTCACAGGGGGTACCTACGAGCAGTACTTC.

A note on this clone: Just one base apart from a much larger clone, this may be a read error. The chain joins TRBV7-8 to TRBJ1-6, with no clear D. The germline V gene has CDR1 SGHVS and CDR2 FQNEAQ. The CDR3 extends over 13 amino acids. Deletions cut 1 base from V and 7 bases from J, with 5 bases between. The CDR3 sequence: CASSLGQNSPLHF. CDR3 sequence (DNA): TGTGCCAGCAGCTTAGGTCAGAATTCACCCCTCCACTTT. The full variable domain, in which reference TRBV7-8 and TRBJ1-6 provide the parts outside the CDR3, is GAGVSQSPRYKVAKRGQDVALRCDPISGHVSLFWYQQALGQGPEFLTYFQNEAQLDKSGLPSDRFFAERPEGSVSTLKIQRTQQEDSAVYLCASSLGQNSPLHFGNGTRLTVT.

The chain joins TRBV7-2 to TRBJ2-1; D may be TRBD2 (6 bases). Germline V gene data show CDR1 as SGHTA and CDR2 as FQGNSA. The ends were cut back, 5 bases at V and 0 bases at J, with 17 bases in the middle. The CDR3 covers 17 residues. This CDR3 is CASSRQVAGSSYNEQFF. CDR3 DNA sequence: TGTGCCAGCAGCCGCCAAGTTGCGGGGAGCTCCTACAATGAGCAGTTCTTC.

V gene TRBV11-2 combines with J gene TRBJ2-3; 7 bases map to TRBD2. The CDR3 extends over 15 amino acids. After removal of 2 bases from V and 1 base from J, the junction contained 3 bases not matched to a gene. The germline V gene has CDR1 SGHAT and CDR2 FQNNGV. The DNA of the CDR3 is TGTGCCAGCAGCTTAATGGGACTACGCACAGATACGCAGTATTTT. Residues: CASSLMGLRTDTQYF.

This chain links TRBV6-1 with TRBJ2-7, with 7 nucleotides matching TRBD1. With 0 bases clipped from V and 2 bases from J, the junction kept 7 bases outside the gene matches. Germline V gene sequence: CDR1 MNHNS, CDR2 SASEGT. The CDR3 is made up of 16 amino acids. The CDR3 coding sequence is TGTGCCAGCAGTGAAGCGTGGGGACAGAGAGCCTACGAGCAGTACTTC. Translation gives CASSEAWGQRAYEQYF.

V gene TRBV12-5 combines with J gene TRBJ2-3; 8 bases match TRBD1. V shed 6 bases and J 3 bases; nucleotides not matched to a gene: 11. This CDR3 region has 16 residues. Per the germline V gene, CDR1 is LGHNT and CDR2 is FRNRAP. Here the CDR3 DNA reads TGTGCTAGTGGCCCTGGACAGGGAAGCCGTACAGATACGCAGTATTTT. As protein: CASGPGQGSRTDTQYF. Variable domain in full (rest from reference TRBV12-5 and TRBJ2-3): DARVTQTPRHKVTEMGQEVTMRCQPILGHNTVFWYRQTMMQGLELLAYFRNRAPLDDSGMPKDRFSAEMPDATLATLKIQPSEPRDSAVYFCASGPGQGSRTDTQYFGPGTRLTVL.

V gene TRBV2 combines with J gene TRBJ1-6, with 7 bases identical to TRBD1. The length of the CDR3 is 13 residues. V lost 5 bases, J lost 8 bases, and 3 bases stayed unmatched. CDR1 is SNHLY and CDR2 is FYNNEI in the germline V gene. This chain's CDR3 is CASSRGTDSPLHF. DNA of the CDR3: TGTGCCAGCAGTCGGGGGACAGATTCACCCCTCCACTTT.

The chain uses TRBV4-3 and TRBJ2-1; perhaps TRBD1 as D (5 bases). V shed 4 bases and J shed 5 bases, with 15 bases lying between them. CDR3 length equals 15 residues. Per the germline V gene, CDR1 is LGHNA and CDR2 is YSLEER. This chain's CDR3 is CASSRAVEGDNEQFF. The CDR3 DNA reads as TGCGCCAGCAGCCGAGCCGTCGAAGGGGACAATGAGCAGTTCTTC.

V gene TRBV3-1 (or the pseudogene TRBV3-2) combines with J gene TRBJ2-1, with D possibly being TRBD2 (5 bases). Germline CDR1 and CDR2: LGHDT and YNNKEL (reference sequence). The CDR3 consists of 13 residues. V was clipped by 6 bases and J by 10 bases, with 16 bases between them. The CDR3 DNA reads TGTGCCAGCAGTCTTTTTACGGGCGGGGAGCAGTTCTTC. Protein: CASSLFTGGEQFF.

The table lists this clone with a count of one. This chain uses TRBV15 with TRBJ2-7; 7 positions agree with TRBD2. CDR1 and CDR2 (germline): LNHNV, YYDKDF (reference sequence). The length of the CDR3 is 14 residues. Losses at the gene ends were 4 bases for V and 6 bases for J; bases not matched to a gene: 9. The CDR3 region has the DNA TGTGCCACCAGCAAGACTAGCATCTTCTCCGAGCAGTACTTC. Encoded protein: CATSKTSIFSEQYF.

The chain employs TRBV6-2 or TRBV6-3 and TRBJ2-1, with D perhaps TRBD2 (6 bases). CDR3 length equals 16 residues. Germline loops: CDR1 MNHEY, CDR2 SVGEGT. Trimming removed 6 bases from V and 9 bases from J, with 24 bases in between. The CDR3 region has the DNA TGTGCCAGCAGCTTTGACGGAGGGTTCCTTCCTTTTGAGCAGTTCTTC. Protein sequence: CASSFDGGFLPFEQFF.

This rearrangement joins TRBV28 to TRBJ1-4; TRBD1 aligns across 8 bases. Per germline, CDR1 MDHEN and CDR2 SYDVKM. The CDR3 spans 13 residues. Trimming cost V 5 bases and J 7 bases; bases outside gene matches: 3. For the CDR3, the DNA is TGTGCCAGCAGTCGACAGGGGAGTGAAAAACTGTTTTTT. It translates to CASSRQGSEKLFF.

The CDR3 region is CATSRGGGYGYTF. In nucleotides, the CDR3 is TGTGCCACCAGCAGAGGAGGGGGCTATGGCTACACCTTC. V usage is TRBV15 and J usage is TRBJ1-2; TRBD1 is a possible D gene (6 bases). From germline, CDR1 is LNHNV and CDR2 YYDKDF (reference sequence). This CDR3 is 13 amino acids long. The V end was cut by 1 base, the J end by 4 bases, with 7 bases between.

This rearrangement joins TRBV3-1 (or the pseudogene TRBV3-2) to TRBJ2-7; 9 positions agree with TRBD2. V dropped 1 base and J dropped 6; count of bases not matched to a gene: 16. The V gene's germline CDR1 is LGHDT and CDR2 YNNKEL (reference sequence). This CDR3 comprises 18 residues. CDR3 nucleotides: TGTGCCAGCAGCCAAGCTCCAGCGGGAGGACCTCGTCTTAGCGAGCAGTACTTC. It encodes CASSQAPAGGPRLSEQYF.

The chain recombines TRBV18 with TRBJ2-1; TRBD1 matches 7 bases. This CDR3 spans 14 amino acids. The V gene's germline CDR1 is KGHSH and CDR2 LQKENI. J gave up 6 bases and V 6 bases, and 8 bases lay outside the gene matches. The CDR3 DNA reads TGTGCCAGCTCGTCGCAGGGGGACGCCAATGAGCAGTTCTTC. Amino acids: CASSSQGDANEQFF.

V is TRBV6-2 or TRBV6-3 and J is TRBJ1-5; TRBD1 matches at 8 bases. In germline, CDR1 is MNHEY, CDR2 SVGEGT. The CDR3 is 16 amino acids. V lost 5 bases, J lost 2 bases, and 8 bases stayed unmatched. The DNA for the CDR3 is TGTGCCAGCAGTACGGGACAGGTGCCTGGCAATCAGCCCCAGCATTTT. It encodes CASSTGQVPGNQPQHF.

The chain recombines TRBV18 with TRBJ2-1, with D maybe TRBD2 (6 bases). The CDR3 runs to 13 residues. Looked up from germline, CDR1 is KGHSH and CDR2 is LQKENI. With 6 bases removed from V and 9 bases from J, the gap between germline ends came to 15 bases. Here the CDR3 reads CASSESGLLEQFF. CDR3 sequence (DNA): TGTGCCAGCTCTGAGTCGGGACTTCTTGAGCAGTTCTTC.

The CDR3 coding sequence is TGCGCCAGGAGGTTTTTACTCGGGACAGGGGCTAGGTGTGGGGCCAACGTCCTGACTTTC. Residues: CARRFLLGTGARCGANVLTF. The rearrangement joins TRBV10-1 to TRBJ2-6; 10 nucleotides align to TRBD1. CDR3 length equals 20 residues. Germline V lookup: CDR1 WNHNN, CDR2 SYGVQD (reference sequence). J lost 3 bases, V lost 9 bases, and 20 bases had no gene match.